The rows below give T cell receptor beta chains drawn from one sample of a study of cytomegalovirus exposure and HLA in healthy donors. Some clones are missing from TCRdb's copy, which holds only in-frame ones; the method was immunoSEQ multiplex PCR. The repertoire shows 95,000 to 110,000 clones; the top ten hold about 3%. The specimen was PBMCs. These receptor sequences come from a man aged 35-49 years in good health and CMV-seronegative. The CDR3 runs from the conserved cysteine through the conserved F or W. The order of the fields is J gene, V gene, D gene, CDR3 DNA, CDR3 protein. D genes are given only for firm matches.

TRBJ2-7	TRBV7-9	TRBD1	TGTGCCAGCAGCCTCGGACAGGGATTCTACGAGCAGTACTTC	CASSLGQGFYEQYF
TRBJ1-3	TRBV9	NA	TGTGCCAGCAGCGTAGGGACAGAGGGAAACACCATATATTTT	CASSVGTEGNTIYF
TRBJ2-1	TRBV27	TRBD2	TGTGCCAGCAGTTTATCGCCCCTAGCGGGGGGTTCCTACAATGAGCAGTTCTTC	CASSLSPLAGGSYNEQFF
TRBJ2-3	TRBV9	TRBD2	TGTGCCAGCAGCACCCGGGGAGCGGGGGTGAACACAGATACGCAGTATTTT	CASSTRGAGVNTDTQYF
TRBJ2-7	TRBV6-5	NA	TGTGCCACCGGGGTGTACGAGCAGTACTTC	CATGVYEQYF
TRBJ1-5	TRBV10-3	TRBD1	TGTGCCATCAGCAACCCGGGACAGGGGAAACAGCCCCAGCATTTT	CAISNPGQGKQPQHF
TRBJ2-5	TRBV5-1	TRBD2	TGCGCCAGCAGCGTGGGACTAGCGGGAGATTCAGAGACCCAGTACTTC	CASSVGLAGDSETQYF
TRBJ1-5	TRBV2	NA	TGTGCCAGCACAGGGAAGGTGCAGGGTCAGCCCCAGCATTTT	CASTGKVQGQPQHF
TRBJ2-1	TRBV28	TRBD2	TGTGCCAGCTTAACACCAAAGCGGGAAAAGTTCTTC	CASLTPKREKFF
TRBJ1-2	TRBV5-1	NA	TGCGCCAGCAGCTTGGCCCCCCGACAGGCACCCTACGGGGATGGCTACACCTTC	CASSLAPRQAPYGDGYTF
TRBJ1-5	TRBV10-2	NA	TGCGCCAGCAGTGATGGGGCCCAGGATTTGTGGGGTCAGCCCCAGCATTTT	CASSDGAQDLWGQPQHF
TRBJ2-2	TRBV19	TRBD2	TGTGCCAGTGGGGGGGGAGGACTAGCTTTTACCGGGGAGCTGTTTTTT	CASGGGGLAFTGELFF
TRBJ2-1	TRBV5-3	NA	TGTGCCAGAAGCCCGACTAGCTCCTACAATGAGCAGTTCTTC	CARSPTSSYNEQFF
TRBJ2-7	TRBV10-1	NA	TGCGCCACCTCGGATCGGGGGAAATCCTACGAGCAGTACTTC	CATSDRGKSYEQYF
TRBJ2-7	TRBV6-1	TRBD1	TGTGCCAGCAGTGAAGATAGGACAGGGGCGATCTCCTACGAGCAGTACTTC	CASSEDRTGAISYEQYF
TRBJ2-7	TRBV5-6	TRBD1	TGTGCCAGCAGCACCGGGACAGGGTGGTACGAGCAGTACTTC	CASSTGTGWYEQYF
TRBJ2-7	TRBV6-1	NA	TGTGCCAGCACTGGACAGCCCTACGAGCAGTACTTC	CASTGQPYEQYF
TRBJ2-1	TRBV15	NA	TGTGCCACCAGCAGAGATCGGGAGTCCTACAATGAGCAGTTCTTC	CATSRDRESYNEQFF
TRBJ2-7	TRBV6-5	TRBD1	TGTGCCAGCAGACTACCAACAGGGGACGAGCAGTACTTC	CASRLPTGDEQYF
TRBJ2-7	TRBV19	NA	TGTGCCAGTAGCCCCCGGGGGTACGAGCAGTACTTC	CASSPRGYEQYF
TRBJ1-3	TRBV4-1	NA	TGCGCCAGCAGCCAATCCCAGGGCAGAAACACCATATATTTT	CASSQSQGRNTIYF
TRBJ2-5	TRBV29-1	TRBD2	TGCAGCGTGGGGACTAGCGAAGAGACCCAGTACTTC	CSVGTSEETQYF
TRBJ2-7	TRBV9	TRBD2	TGTGCCAGCAGCCCCCACGGGACTAGCTACTACGAGCAGTACTTC	CASSPHGTSYYEQYF
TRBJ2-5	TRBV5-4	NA	TGTGCCAGCGGGTGGGAGCAAGAGACCCAGTACTTC	CASGWEQETQYF
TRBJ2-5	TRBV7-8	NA	TGTGCCAGCAGCTTAGCGGTGGGGGGAGAGACCCAGTACTTC	CASSLAVGGETQYF
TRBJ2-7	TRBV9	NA	TGTGCCAGCAGCGTAGCACCCGGGAGCTCCTACGAGCAGTACTTC	CASSVAPGSSYEQYF
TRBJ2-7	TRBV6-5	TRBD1	TGTGCCAGCAGTTACCCGGGACAGACCTACGAGCAGTACTTC	CASSYPGQTYEQYF
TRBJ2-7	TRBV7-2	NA	TGTGCCAGCAGCTTAGCGGGCAGCTACGAGCAGTACTTC	CASSLAGSYEQYF
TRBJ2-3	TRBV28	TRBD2	TGTGCCAGCAGACCCTACCTAGCGGGAGGCGCTAGCACAGATACGCAGTATTTT	CASRPYLAGGASTDTQYF
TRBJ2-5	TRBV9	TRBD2	TGTGCCAGCAGCGTAGAATCTAGCGGGAGTGAGACCCAGTACTTC	CASSVESSGSETQYF
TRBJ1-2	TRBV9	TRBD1	TGTGCCAGTGGGGGACAGCCCGGGCGAGGAAGAAGCTACACCTTC	CASGGQPGRGRSYTF
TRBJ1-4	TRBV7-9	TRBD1	TGTGCCAGCAGCTCTGGGACAGGGGGTGCTAATGAAAAACTGTTTTTT	CASSSGTGGANEKLFF
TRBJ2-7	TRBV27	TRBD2	TGTGCCAGCAGTCAATACAAGATCGGACTAGCGGGGATGAACGAGCAGTACTTC	CASSQYKIGLAGMNEQYF
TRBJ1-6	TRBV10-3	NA	TGTGCCATCAGGACTCTCAATTCACCCCTCCACTTT	CAIRTLNSPLHF
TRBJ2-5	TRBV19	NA	TGTGCCAGTAGTCCAATTCCGACGGGTTGGGAGACCCAGTACTTC	CASSPIPTGWETQYF
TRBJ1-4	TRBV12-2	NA	TGTGCAAGTCGCTTCAGGGGGGCAGGAAAACTGTTTTTT	CASRFRGAGKLFF
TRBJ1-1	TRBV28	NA	TGTGCCAGCAGTTTTCAAAACTGGGCTTTCTTT	CASSFQNWAFF
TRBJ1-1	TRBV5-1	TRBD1	TGCGCCAGCAGCTTCGGGACAGGGAATGCAGACACTGAAGCTTTCTTT	CASSFGTGNADTEAFF
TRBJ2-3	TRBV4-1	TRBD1	TGCGCCAGCAGCCAAGAGAAAGACAGGGCAGATACGCAGTATTTT	CASSQEKDRADTQYF
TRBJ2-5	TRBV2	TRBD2	TGTGCCAGCAGGAACCTGGGCAGGCTAGCGGGGTACCAAGAGACCCAGTACTTC	CASRNLGRLAGYQETQYF
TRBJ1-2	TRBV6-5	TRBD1	TGTGCCAGCAGCTACCGGGACAGATACTATGGCTACACCTTC	CASSYRDRYYGYTF
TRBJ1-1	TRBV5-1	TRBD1	TGCGCCAGCAGCTTAGGACAGGGGTGGAGCACTGAAGCTTTCTTT	CASSLGQGWSTEAFF
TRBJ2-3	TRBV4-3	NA	TGCGCCAGCAGCCCCGCAGGGCGGACAGATACGCAGTATTTT	CASSPAGRTDTQYF
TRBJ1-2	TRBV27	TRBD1	TGTGCCAGCAGTCCCGGGACAGGCCCCTCGGGAGGCTACACCTTC	CASSPGTGPSGGYTF
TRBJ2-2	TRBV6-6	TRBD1	TGTGCCAGCAGTTCACAGGGGGCGCAGAGCGGGGAGCTGTTTTTT	CASSSQGAQSGELFF
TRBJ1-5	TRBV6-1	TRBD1	TGTGCCAGCAGTGAAAGGGGACCCAGGGGGAGCAATCAGCCCCAGCATTTT	CASSERGPRGSNQPQHF
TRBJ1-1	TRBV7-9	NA	TGTGCCAGCAGCTTGGGGACTTTGAACACTGAAGCTTTCTTT	CASSLGTLNTEAFF